The TCR beta chain under discussion was sequenced for a study of early T cells in non-severe SARS-CoV-2 infection. Study information: Sequencing of unsorted whole blood was done on bulk RNA, leaving chains unpaired.

General study results and limits: Clonotype matching in VDJdb favored anti-spike CD8 responses and did not capture private and CD4 specificities.

The protocol attached unique molecular identifiers to individual cDNA molecules. TCRdb processed the 5' RACE reads anew with MiXCR; each CDR3 protein has one entry. In the table there are about 34,000 distinct CDR3 sequences, less than 8% of which are singletons. V lost 3 bases and J lost 7, with 15 bases in between. The CDR3 contains 14 residues. CDR1 and CDR2 from the germline V gene are MDHEN and SYDVKM. This clonotype was seen repeatedly, ten times or more. What it binds is unknown. The genes are TRBV28 and TRBJ2-5; D possibly corresponds to TRBD1 (6 bases). Sequences were obtained from whole blood. The receptor was isolated from an adult who was a healthcare worker with PCR-confirmed SARS-CoV-2 infection or an uninfected control (not recorded which). This CDR3 reads CASSFVDRGLTQYF. The CDR3 DNA is TGTGCCAGCAGTTTCGTGGACAGAGGTTTGACCCAGTACTTC.